This T cell receptor beta chain was documented in a study of blood T cell repertoires in COVID-19. Looking at the study overall: The samples span acute and convalescent COVID-19 from the United States, Italy and Spain. PBMCs, B-cell-depleted T cells, or T cells provided the cDNA or gDNA that made up the material.

Per germline, CDR1 MNHNS and CDR2 SASEGT. Trimming took 3 bases from V and 7 from J, leaving 12 bases between them. CDR3 length equals 14 residues. How the authors handled the data: Scientists estimated how many nucleated cells there were by amplifying reference gene primers. Repertoires were generated with immunoSEQ multiplex PCR, while TCRdb's copy carries only in-frame clones and drops some. Clone size and V and J calls were adopted from that table, with D and trimming inferred from the DNA. The sample lists more than 85,000 clones, about four fifths seen once, with approximately 24% in the top ten.

This chain uses TRBV6-1 with TRBJ1-4; D gene ambiguous. What was sequenced was peripheral blood. This receptor was taken from a man aged 70-80 years with acute or convalescent COVID-19. CDR3 in DNA: TGTGCCAGCAGTGATCCGTCTACGGGTGAAAAACTGTTTTTT. It translates to CASSDPSTGEKLFF.